A single sample is the source of the 5 T cell receptor beta chains below, sequenced in a study. A single record per CDR3 protein comes from TCRdb applying MiXCR to the RT-PCR reads. The data contain 650,000 to 800,000 distinct CDR3 sequences, around 14% of them singletons. The specimen was memory CD4+ T cells from blood. The receptor set was obtained from a female donor in good health, serving as a healthy control.

This clonotype was picked up many times. The rearrangement joins TRBV5-6 to TRBJ2-1; the D call may be TRBD1 or TRBD2 (5 bases each). Between the trimmed V and J ends, which lost 1 base and 12 bases, there was a span of 11 bases. The germline CDR1 and CDR2 sequences are SGHDT and YYEEEE. The CDR3 sequence is 12 residues long. CDR3 protein: CASSLSLRGQFF. The CDR3 coding sequence is TGTGCCAGCAGCTTGTCGTTGAGGGGGCAGTTCTTC.

This clonotype was seen only a few times. J is TRBJ2-7 and V is TRBV19, with 12 positions matching TRBD2. Losses at the gene ends were 10 bases for V and 2 bases for J; bases not matched to a gene: 15. The germline V gene encodes CDR1 LNHDA and CDR2 SQIVND (reference sequence). This CDR3 has 17 amino acids. CDR3 amino acids: CATQQGPRTSGTYEQYF. CDR3 sequence (DNA): TGTGCCACTCAACAAGGTCCTAGGACTAGCGGGACCTACGAGCAGTACTTC. The variable domain in full, with the rest retrieved from reference TRBV19 and TRBJ2-7, is DGGITQSPKYLFRKEGQNVTLSCEQNLNHDAMYWYRQDPGQGLRLIYYSQIVNDFQKGDIAEGYSVSREKKESFPLTVTSAQKNPTAFYLCATQQGPRTSGTYEQYFGPGTRLTVT.

V usage is TRBV7-9 and J usage is TRBJ1-3, with D possibly matching TRBD1 (5 bases). This CDR3 spans 14 amino acids. The V and J ends lost 5 bases and 2 bases respectively, with 10 bases between them. CDR1 SEHNR and CDR2 FQNEAQ come from the germline V gene (reference sequence). The CDR3 reads CASSRGVPGNTIYF. CDR3 nucleotides: TGTGCCAGCAGCAGAGGGGTCCCTGGAAACACCATATATTTT.

The chain couples TRBV20-1 to TRBJ2-1; D possibly corresponds to TRBD1 (6 bases). Germline-derived CDR1 and CDR2 are DFQATT and SNEGSKA (reference sequence). The CDR3 is 13 amino acids. V dropped 7 bases and J dropped 7 bases, with 17 bases sitting between them. This CDR3 is CSVQGSGGNEQFF. CDR3 sequence (DNA): TGCAGTGTCCAGGGGAGTGGGGGAAATGAGCAGTTCTTC.

This chain joins TRBV12-3 or TRBV12-4 and TRBJ2-1; 10 bases agree with TRBD2. The CDR3 extends over 15 amino acids. V lost 6 bases and J lost 7; bases outside the gene matches: 9. This CDR3 reads CASSLLAGLENEQFF. For the CDR3, the DNA is TGTGCCAGCAGCCTACTAGCGGGGCTAGAGAATGAGCAGTTCTTC.